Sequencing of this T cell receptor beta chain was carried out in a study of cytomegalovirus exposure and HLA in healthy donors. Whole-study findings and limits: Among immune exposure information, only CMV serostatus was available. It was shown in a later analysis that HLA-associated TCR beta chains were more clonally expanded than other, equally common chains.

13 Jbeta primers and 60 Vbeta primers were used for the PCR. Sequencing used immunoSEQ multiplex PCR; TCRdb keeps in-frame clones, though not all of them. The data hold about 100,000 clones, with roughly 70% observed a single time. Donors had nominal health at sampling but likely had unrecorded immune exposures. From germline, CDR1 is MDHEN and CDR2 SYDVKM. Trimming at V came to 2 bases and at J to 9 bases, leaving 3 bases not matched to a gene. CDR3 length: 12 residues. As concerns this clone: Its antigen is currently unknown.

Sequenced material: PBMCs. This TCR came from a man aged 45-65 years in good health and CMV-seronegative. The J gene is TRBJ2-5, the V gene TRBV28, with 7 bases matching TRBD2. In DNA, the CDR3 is TGTGCCAGCAGTTTACGGGGGAGGGCCCAGTACTTC. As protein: CASSLRGRAQYF.